This T cell receptor (beta chain) is from a study of blood T cell repertoires in COVID-19. This clone was counted a single time. There are 13 residues in the CDR3. Germline V gene lookup returns CDR1 LNHDA and CDR2 SQIVND (reference sequence). Trimming pared 3 bases from V and 4 bases from J, leaving 7 bases between. The protocol was immunoSEQ multiplex PCR, while the TCRdb copy is restricted to in-frame clones and leaves out a portion. The sample yields 200,000 to 250,000 clones, roughly four fifths seen once. The source material was peripheral blood. This sequence was found in a man aged 50 or older with acute or convalescent COVID-19. The V and J genes are TRBV19 and TRBJ1-3, with D uncertain. The CDR3 region is CASSMFLGNTIYF. The CDR3 DNA is TGTGCCAGTAGTATGTTTTTAGGAAACACCATATATTTT.